This T cell receptor (beta chain) derives from a study of blood T cells in healthy people across ages. Findings of the study overall: Roughly linear declines in TCR beta diversity per million T cells occurred with age.

The use of a sample-barcoded 5' primer and a J-beta primer mix characterized a second PCR of about 7 to 12 cycles. TCRdb recomputed calls from the 5' RACE reads with MiXCR, one row per CDR3 protein. The sample yields 250,000 to 300,000 distinct CDR3 sequences, about 25% seen once. To note about this clonotype: Its cognate antigen is unknown.

In germline, CDR1 is SEHNR, CDR2 FQNEAQ (reference sequence). With 5 bases removed from V and 8 bases from J, the gap between germline ends came to 10 bases. This CDR3 contains 12 residues. The TCR was taken from a woman in her seventies in good health. The chain joins TRBV7-9 to TRBJ2-1, with D uncertain. The sample was blood. The CDR3, as DNA: TGTGCCAGCAGCCCAGGTTTCGATGAGCAGTTCTTC. As protein: CASSPGFDEQFF.